Listed here are 21 T cell receptor beta chains from one sample, sequenced in a study of siplizumab effects on memory and regulatory T cells (dated by TCRdb to between 2018 and 2020). Libraries were built with the immunoSEQ multiplex PCR assay. TCRdb re-hosts the immuneACCESS table, in-frame sequences only. Its copies lack some clones; in the studies checked, an unresolved V gene accounts for under half of them, and the cause for the rest is not known. Present in this sample are some 96,000 clones, about 95% of which were seen just once. The ten largest clonotypes hold over 1% of the sample. Source material: non-Treg CD4+ T cells sorted from blood. According to the study, the label for this sample's cell subset or site signals: FACS-sorted unstimulated CD4+ non-regulatory T cells. The receptors were sampled from a human donor in good health.

V usage is TRBV27 and J usage is TRBJ2-1; D is unclear. The CDR3 runs to 11 residues. V gave up 3 bases and J gave up 6 bases, with 3 bases separating them. Germline V gene lookup returns CDR1 MNHEY and CDR2 SMNVEV (reference sequence). In DNA form, the CDR3 reads TGTGCCAGCAGTTTTTCCAATGAGCAGTTCTTC. This translates into CASSFSNEQFF.

V usage is TRBV4-2 and J usage is TRBJ2-5; 11 bases agree with TRBD2. CDR3 length: 18 residues. In germline, CDR1 is LGHNA, CDR2 YNFKEQ. The junction had 11 bases not matched to a gene; V was cut back by 0 bases and J by 5 bases. The CDR3 DNA reads TGTGCCAGCAGCCAAGATGTGAGGGTAGCGGGAGGGTGGGAGACCCAGTACTTC. Residues: CASSQDVRVAGGWETQYF.

J is TRBJ1-1 and V is TRBV11-1; no clear D. V shed 1 base and J shed 1 base, with 7 bases lying between them. The CDR3 consists of 14 residues. Germline assignment: CDR1 SGHAT and CDR2 FQDESV (reference sequence). The CDR3 reads CASSLVPGNTEAFF. CDR3 in DNA: TGTGCCAGCAGCTTAGTTCCGGGGAACACTGAAGCTTTCTTT. Full variable domain (remainder filled in from reference TRBV11-1 and TRBJ1-1): EAEVAQSPRYKITEKSQAVAFWCDPISGHATLYWYRQILGQGPELLVQFQDESVVDDSQLPKDRFSAERLKGVDSTLKIQPAELGDSAMYLCASSLVPGNTEAFFGQGTRLTVV.

The rearrangement links TRBV5-4 to TRBJ2-3; 10 nucleotides agree with TRBD2. Germline V lookup: CDR1 SGHNT, CDR2 YYREEE (reference sequence). The CDR3 contains 15 residues. V lost 4 bases and J lost 1; bases outside the gene matches: 3. This CDR3 reads CASSQGTSGTDTQYF. CDR3 nucleotides: TGTGCCAGCAGCCAGGGGACTAGCGGCACAGATACGCAGTATTTT. Filled out from reference TRBV5-4 and TRBJ2-3, the complete variable domain reads ETGVTQSPTHLIKTRGQQVTLRCSSQSGHNTVSWYQQALGQGPQFIFQYYREEENGRGNFPPRFSGLQFPNYSSELNVNALELDDSALYLCASSQGTSGTDTQYFGPGTRLTVL.

The gene calls are TRBV11-2 and TRBJ2-7; 10 nucleotides match TRBD2. The trim removed 5 bases at V and 4 bases at J, leaving 8 bases unmatched. Germline CDR1 and CDR2: SGHAT and FQNNGV. The CDR3 is 15 residues long. The DNA for the CDR3 is TGTGCCAGCAGCCCTACTCTAGCGGGAGTTTACGAGCAGTACTTC. Residues: CASSPTLAGVYEQYF.

The chain joins TRBV9 to TRBJ2-5; D unclear. With 7 bases removed from V and 7 bases from J, the gap between germline ends came to 17 bases. This CDR3 comprises 13 residues. Germline V gene data show CDR1 as SGDLS and CDR2 as YYNGEE. The CDR3, as DNA: TGTGCCAGCGGGATATCCCAAAGAGGGACCCAGTACTTC. This encodes CASGISQRGTQYF.

This sequence joins TRBV14 and TRBJ2-7; 9 nucleotides match TRBD2. J was trimmed by 6 bases and V by 0 bases; bases with no gene match: 9. The CDR3 consists of 16 residues. Germline CDR1 is SGHDN and CDR2 is FVKESK. This chain's CDR3 is CASSQDSLAGLREQYF. The CDR3 DNA reads TGTGCCAGCAGCCAAGATAGCCTAGCGGGACTCCGCGAGCAGTACTTC.

The chain links TRBV4-1 to TRBJ1-2; the D is unclear. The CDR3 has 15 residues. Trimming pared 0 bases from V and 8 bases from J, leaving 16 bases between. Germline loops: CDR1 MGHRA, CDR2 YSYEKL. The CDR3 DNA reads TGCGCCAGCAGCCAAGAGAACGGGCCCGCGTCGGGCTACACCTTC. The encoded protein is CASSQENGPASGYTF.

The V call is TRBV19, the J call TRBJ2-7; 7 bases agree with TRBD1. The V segment lost 4 bases and the J segment 5 bases; nucleotides outside the gene matches: 11. Germline loops: CDR1 LNHDA, CDR2 SQIVND (reference sequence). This CDR3 is built from 15 residues. The CDR3 DNA sequence: TGTGCCAGTAGTAAGGTTGTCGGGACAGCCAACGAGCAGTACTTC. Protein: CASSKVVGTANEQYF.

This chain joins TRBV28 and TRBJ2-3; D not resolved. CDR3 length: 14 residues. V lost 8 bases, J lost 0 bases, and 12 bases lay in between. CDR1 and CDR2 (germline): MDHEN, SYDVKM. In DNA form, the CDR3 reads TGTGCCAGCTCCTCGGGTGGGAGCACAGATACGCAGTATTTT. Protein: CASSSGGSTDTQYF. Filled out from reference TRBV28 and TRBJ2-3, the complete variable domain reads DVKVTQSSRYLVKRTGEKVFLECVQDMDHENMFWYRQDPGLGLRLIYFSYDVKMKEKGDIPEGYSVSREKKERFSLILESASTNQTSMYLCASSSGGSTDTQYFGPGTRLTVL.

The V call is TRBV28, the J call TRBJ2-1; D tentatively reads TRBD1 or TRBD2 (5 bases each). This CDR3 contains 16 residues. Germline V gene data show CDR1 as MDHEN and CDR2 as SYDVKM. The V end lost 8 bases, the J end lost 9 bases, and 26 bases lay between the germline ends. CDR3 DNA: TGTGCCAGCGGAACCCGAGGGGCAAAAACTAGAATTGAGCAGTTCTTC. This codes for CASGTRGAKTRIEQFF. The entire variable domain, with the rest obtained from reference TRBV28 and TRBJ2-1, is as follows: DVKVTQSSRYLVKRTGEKVFLECVQDMDHENMFWYRQDPGLGLRLIYFSYDVKMKEKGDIPEGYSVSREKKERFSLILESASTNQTSMYLCASGTRGAKTRIEQFFGPGTRLTVL.

The chain couples TRBV5-1 to TRBJ1-1; D not certain. CDR3 length: 13 amino acids. The V and J ends lost 1 base and 3 bases respectively, with 7 bases between them. Germline assignment: CDR1 SGHRS and CDR2 YFSETQ. The CDR3 DNA reads TGCGCCAGCAGCTTGATTCTGGACACTGAAGCTTTCTTT. Amino acids: CASSLILDTEAFF.

The chain employs TRBV11-3 and TRBJ2-3; D gene uncertain. Germline assignment: CDR1 SGHNT and CDR2 YENEEA. The V gene lost 3 bases and the J gene lost 0 bases, with 7 bases spanning the gap. The CDR3 spans 14 residues. CDR3 nucleotides: TGTGCCAGCAGCTTCGGCCTCAGCACAGATACGCAGTATTTT. It specifies CASSFGLSTDTQYF.

The chain employs TRBV4-2 and TRBJ1-6; 7 bases are a match to TRBD1. Unmatched junction bases numbered 5, after V lost 0 bases and J lost 3 bases. Germline CDR1 is LGHNA and CDR2 is YNFKEQ. There are 17 residues in the CDR3. The CDR3 sequence is CASSQDLRTGYNSPLHF. The CDR3 DNA is TGTGCCAGCAGCCAAGATCTTAGGACAGGCTATAATTCACCCCTCCACTTT.

V gene TRBV30 combines with J gene TRBJ1-1, with a possible D match to TRBD1 (6 bases). The CDR3 is 15 amino acids. CDR1 GTSNPN and CDR2 SVGIG come from the germline V gene (reference sequence). V was trimmed by 0 bases and J by 2 bases, leaving 13 bases between them. CDR3 region: CAWSVRTVFNTEAFF. CDR3 nucleotide sequence: TGTGCCTGGAGTGTAAGGACAGTCTTTAACACTGAAGCTTTCTTT. Full variable domain (outside the CDR3, taken from reference TRBV30 and TRBJ1-1): SQTIHQWPATLVQPVGSPLSLECTVEGTSNPNLYWYRQAAGRGLQLLFYSVGIGQISSEVPQNLSASRPQDRQFILSSKKLLLSDSGFYLCAWSVRTVFNTEAFFGQGTRLTVV.

This clone was seen a single time. This chain connects TRBV28 to TRBJ2-7, with D maybe TRBD2 (5 bases). Germline V gene lookup returns CDR1 MDHEN and CDR2 SYDVKM. The CDR3 runs 14 residues. The germline V and J ends were trimmed by 2 bases and 0 bases, with 8 bases remaining between them. CDR3 in amino acids: CASSLSGSSYEQYF. As DNA, the CDR3 is TGTGCCAGCAGTTTAAGCGGTTCCTCCTACGAGCAGTACTTC.

The chain carries TRBV7-2 and TRBJ2-5; 7 bases match TRBD2. Germline lookup yields CDR1 SGHTA and CDR2 FQGNSA. The ends lost 5 bases at V and 6 bases at J; junction bases unmatched: 9. This CDR3 spans 14 amino acids. The CDR3 bases are TGTGCCAGCAGCCGCCGCGGGAGCTTGCAGACCCAGTACTTC. As protein: CASSRRGSLQTQYF.

The chain has TRBV10-3 and TRBJ2-7, with D possibly being TRBD1 (5 bases). The CDR3 length is 12 residues. Trimming removed 8 bases from V and 1 base from J, with 9 bases in between. The germline V gene encodes CDR1 ENHRY and CDR2 SYGVKD. CDR3 sequence: CAIATESYEQYF. DNA for the CDR3: TGTGCCATCGCGACAGAGTCCTACGAGCAGTACTTC.

The chain joins TRBV28 to TRBJ2-5, with D perhaps TRBD2 (6 bases). With 5 bases removed from V and 5 bases from J, the gap between germline ends came to 15 bases. The CDR3 has 14 amino acids. CDR1 is MDHEN, CDR2 SYDVKM, per germline. The CDR3 coding sequence is TGTGCCAGCAGTGGGGGGTATGGGGTGGAGACCCAGTACTTC. It is translated as CASSGGYGVETQYF. Together with reference TRBV28 and TRBJ2-5, the CDR3 gives the full variable domain: DVKVTQSSRYLVKRTGEKVFLECVQDMDHENMFWYRQDPGLGLRLIYFSYDVKMKEKGDIPEGYSVSREKKERFSLILESASTNQTSMYLCASSGGYGVETQYFGPGTRLLVL.

This chain connects TRBV7-2 to TRBJ2-7; perhaps TRBD1 as D (6 bases). There are 14 residues in the CDR3. In germline, CDR1 is SGHTA, CDR2 FQGNSA. With 5 bases removed from V and 2 bases from J, the gap between germline ends came to 13 bases. The CDR3 loop reads CASSATGPAYEQYF. As DNA, the CDR3 is TGTGCCAGCAGCGCAACAGGGCCGGCCTACGAGCAGTACTTC.

This chain's CDR3 is CASSPPVANEKLFF. CDR3 DNA sequence: TGTGCCAGCTCACCACCCGTGGCTAATGAAAAACTGTTTTTT. The chain recombines TRBV18 with TRBJ1-4; D remains ambiguous. Germline CDR1 is KGHSH and CDR2 is LQKENI. This CDR3 is built from 14 residues. V lost 0 bases, J lost 3 bases, and 5 bases lay in between.